Following are 10 T cell receptor beta chains from one sample sequenced in a study of neurological immune-mediated disorders. TCRdb itself ran the 5' RACE reads through MiXCR, one entry per CDR3 protein. The sample yields roughly 89,000 distinct CDR3 sequences, 2.6% seen once. Input material: PBMCs. The receptors here all came from a woman aged 25 to 39 with multiple sclerosis.

In this sample, this clonotype turned up many times. The chain has TRBV5-1 and TRBJ2-7; D not resolved. The CDR3 totals 14 residues. V shed 0 bases and J shed 1 base, with 8 bases lying between them. CDR1 and CDR2 (germline): SGHRS, YFSETQ. This CDR3 reads CASSLAAFSYEQYF. The CDR3 coding sequence is TGCGCCAGCAGCTTGGCGGCATTTTCCTACGAGCAGTACTTC.

This clonotype occurred many times. This chain joins TRBV20-1 and TRBJ2-7, with 7 positions matching TRBD1. J gave up 3 bases and V 1 base, and 0 bases lay outside the gene matches. This CDR3 is 12 amino acids long. Germline V gene data show CDR1 as DFQATT and CDR2 as SNEGSKA (reference sequence). CDR3 coding DNA: TGCAGTGCTAGAGGACAGGGCTACGAGCAGTACTTC. Translating gives CSARGQGYEQYF.

This clonotype appeared many times. The chain couples TRBV5-1 to TRBJ2-3; TRBD1 agrees at 8 bases. V was clipped by 3 bases and J by 2 bases; unmatched bases: 11. CDR1 SGHRS and CDR2 YFSETQ come from the germline V gene. This CDR3 is 17 amino acids long. The CDR3 protein is CASSYLRQGRNTDTQYF. In nucleotides, the CDR3 is TGCGCCAGCAGCTACCTTCGACAGGGGCGGAACACAGATACGCAGTATTTT.

This clonotype was detected ten times or more. This may stem from a read error, because a much larger clone lies one nucleotide away. This chain uses TRBV20-1 with TRBJ2-7, with D unresolved. Germline V gene lookup returns CDR1 DFQATT and CDR2 SNEGSKA (reference sequence). With 6 bases removed from V and 0 bases from J, the gap between germline ends came to 6 bases. CDR3 size: 11 residues. CDR3 sequence reads: CSAESSYEQYF. For the CDR3, the DNA is TGCAGTGCAGAGAGCTCCTACGAGCAGTACTTC.

This clonotype was counted ten times or more. The chain carries TRBV6-2 or TRBV6-3 and TRBJ2-5; D unclear. Trimming took off 10 bases at V and 5 bases at J, with 8 bases between the two ends. The germline gives CDR1 MNHEY, CDR2 SVGEGT. The CDR3 is 10 residues long. The CDR3 coding sequence is TGTGCCATTACGTGGGAGACCCAGTACTTC. Translating gives CAITWETQYF.

This clonotype occurred many times. The V gene is TRBV20-1, the J gene TRBJ2-1, with D unclear. The CDR3 has 13 amino acids. V lost 1 base and J 8 bases, leaving 12 bases between the germline ends. CDR1 and CDR2 (germline): DFQATT, SNEGSKA (reference sequence). For the CDR3, the DNA is TGCAGTGCTAGAGGCCGGTCGGCGGATGAGCAGTTCTTC. Protein sequence: CSARGRSADEQFF.

This clonotype was picked up many times. V usage is TRBV27 and J usage is TRBJ2-1; tentative D call: TRBD1 (6 bases). With 5 bases removed from V and 7 bases from J, the gap between germline ends came to 15 bases. In germline, CDR1 is MNHEY, CDR2 SMNVEV (reference sequence). The CDR3 consists of 14 residues. The CDR3 loop is CASSQGSVVNEQFF. CDR3 in DNA: TGTGCCAGCAGTCAGGGGAGTGTGGTAAATGAGCAGTTCTTC.

This clonotype was picked up many times. The V gene is TRBV18, the J gene TRBJ2-1; 7 nucleotides match TRBD2. The CDR3 runs to 15 residues. J was trimmed by 0 bases and V by 4 bases; bases with no gene match: 3. Germline V gene sequence: CDR1 KGHSH, CDR2 LQKENI. The DNA of the CDR3 is TGTGCCAGCTCACTTCAGCGGGACTCCTACAATGAGCAGTTCTTC. Its translation is CASSLQRDSYNEQFF.

There are many counts of this clonotype. J is TRBJ2-6 and V is TRBV5-8; 11 nucleotides agree with TRBD1. The length of the CDR3 is 21 residues. Germline V gene data show CDR1 as SGHTS and CDR2 as YDEGEE. J lost 0 bases, V lost 4 bases, and 15 bases had no gene match. Here the CDR3 reads CASSRWGQGVWMDSGANVLTF. CDR3 DNA: TGTGCCAGCAGCCGTTGGGGACAGGGGGTATGGATGGACTCTGGGGCCAACGTCCTGACTTTC.

This clonotype was observed at least ten times. This chain joins TRBV10-1 and TRBJ2-5, with 8 bases fitting TRBD1. The CDR3 extends over 13 amino acids. Per the germline V gene, CDR1 is WNHNN and CDR2 is SYGVQD (reference sequence). The ends lost 9 bases at V and 5 bases at J; junction bases unmatched: 8. The CDR3 region is CASSPGGRETQYF. DNA of the CDR3: TGCGCCAGTTCCCCAGGGGGCCGGGAGACCCAGTACTTC.